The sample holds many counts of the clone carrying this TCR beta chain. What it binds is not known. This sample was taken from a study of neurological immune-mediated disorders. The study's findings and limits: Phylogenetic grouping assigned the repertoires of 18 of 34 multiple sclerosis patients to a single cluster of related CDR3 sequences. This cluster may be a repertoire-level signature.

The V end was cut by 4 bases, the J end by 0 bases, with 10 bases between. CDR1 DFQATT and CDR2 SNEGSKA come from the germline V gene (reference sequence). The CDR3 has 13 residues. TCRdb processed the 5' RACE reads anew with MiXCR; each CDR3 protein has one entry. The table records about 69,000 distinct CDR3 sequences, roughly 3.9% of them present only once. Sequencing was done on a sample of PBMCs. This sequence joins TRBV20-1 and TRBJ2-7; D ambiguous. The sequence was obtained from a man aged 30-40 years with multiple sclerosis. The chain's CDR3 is CSAKQRGSYEQYF. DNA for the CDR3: TGCAGTGCTAAACAACGCGGCTCCTACGAGCAGTACTTC.